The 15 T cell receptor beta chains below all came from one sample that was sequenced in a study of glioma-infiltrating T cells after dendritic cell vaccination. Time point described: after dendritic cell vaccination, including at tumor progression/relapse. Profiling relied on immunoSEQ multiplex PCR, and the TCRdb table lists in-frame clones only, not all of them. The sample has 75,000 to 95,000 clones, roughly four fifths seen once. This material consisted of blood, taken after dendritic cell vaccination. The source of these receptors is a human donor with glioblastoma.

CDR3 residues: CASSGGGYEQYF. CDR3 sequence (DNA): TGTGCCAGCAGTGGGGGGGGGTACGAGCAGTACTTC. The chain has TRBV2 and TRBJ2-7, with 7 nucleotides matching TRBD2. The junction had 1 base not matched to a gene; V was cut back by 4 bases and J by 4 bases. Germline V CDR1 and CDR2: SNHLY, FYNNEI. The CDR3 has 12 residues. Filled out from reference TRBV2 and TRBJ2-7, the complete variable domain reads EPEVTQTPSHQVTQMGQEVILRCVPISNHLYFYWYRQILGQKVEFLVSFYNNEISEKSEIFDDQFSVERPDGSNFTLKIRSTKLEDSAMYFCASSGGGYEQYFGPGTRLTVT.

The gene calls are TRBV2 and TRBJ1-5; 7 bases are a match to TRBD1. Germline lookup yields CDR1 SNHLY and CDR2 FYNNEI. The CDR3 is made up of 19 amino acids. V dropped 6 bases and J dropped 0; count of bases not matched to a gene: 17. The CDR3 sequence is CASRSNRELRGYSNQPQHF. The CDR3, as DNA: TGTGCCAGCAGGAGTAACAGGGAACTCAGGGGGTATAGCAATCAGCCCCAGCATTTT.

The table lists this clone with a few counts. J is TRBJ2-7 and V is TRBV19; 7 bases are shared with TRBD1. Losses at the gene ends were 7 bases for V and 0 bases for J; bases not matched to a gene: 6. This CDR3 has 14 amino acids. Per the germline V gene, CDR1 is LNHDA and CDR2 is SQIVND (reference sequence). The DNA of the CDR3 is TGTGCCAGTACTAAACAGGGGAGCTCCTACGAGCAGTACTTC. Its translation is CASTKQGSSYEQYF.

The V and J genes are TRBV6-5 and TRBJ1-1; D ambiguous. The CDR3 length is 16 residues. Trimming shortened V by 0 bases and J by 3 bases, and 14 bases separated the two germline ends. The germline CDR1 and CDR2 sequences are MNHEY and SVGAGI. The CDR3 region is CASSYSITGGDTEAFF. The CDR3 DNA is TGTGCCAGCAGTTACTCGATAACCGGCGGGGACACTGAAGCTTTCTTT.

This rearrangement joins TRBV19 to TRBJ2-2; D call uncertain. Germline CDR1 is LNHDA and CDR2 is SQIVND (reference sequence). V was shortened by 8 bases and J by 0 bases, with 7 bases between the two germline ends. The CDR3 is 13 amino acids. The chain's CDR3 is CASLGTNTGELFF. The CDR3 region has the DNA TGTGCCAGTCTAGGCACGAACACCGGGGAGCTGTTTTTT. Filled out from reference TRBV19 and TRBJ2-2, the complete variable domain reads DGGITQSPKYLFRKEGQNVTLSCEQNLNHDAMYWYRQDPGQGLRLIYYSQIVNDFQKGDIAEGYSVSREKKESFPLTVTSAQKNPTAFYLCASLGTNTGELFFGEGSRLTVL.

The CDR3 DNA reads as TGTGCCAGCTCGCGGGGCCAGGGTTCGAACTATGGCTACACCTTC. Amino acids: CASSRGQGSNYGYTF. This chain connects TRBV2 to TRBJ1-2; D is possibly TRBD1 (5 bases). Germline loops: CDR1 SNHLY, CDR2 FYNNEI. Deletions cut 8 bases from V and 2 bases from J, with 18 bases between. CDR3 size: 15 residues. The full variable domain, rest sourced from reference TRBV2 and TRBJ1-2, is EPEVTQTPSHQVTQMGQEVILRCVPISNHLYFYWYRQILGQKVEFLVSFYNNEISEKSEIFDDQFSVERPDGSNFTLKIRSTKLEDSAMYFCASSRGQGSNYGYTFGSGTRLTVV.

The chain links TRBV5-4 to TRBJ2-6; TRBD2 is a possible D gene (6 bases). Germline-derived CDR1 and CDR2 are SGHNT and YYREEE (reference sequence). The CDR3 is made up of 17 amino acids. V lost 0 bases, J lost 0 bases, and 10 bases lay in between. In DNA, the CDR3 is TGTGCCAGCAGCTTGGGCGGGAAGTCCTCTGGGGCCAACGTCCTGACTTTC. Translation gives CASSLGGKSSGANVLTF.

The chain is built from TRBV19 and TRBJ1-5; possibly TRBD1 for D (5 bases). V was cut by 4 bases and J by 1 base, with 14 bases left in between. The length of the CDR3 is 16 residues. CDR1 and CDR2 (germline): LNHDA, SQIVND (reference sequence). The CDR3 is CASSTRQGLSNQPQHF. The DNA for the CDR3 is TGTGCCAGTAGTACCCGCCAGGGCCTCAGCAATCAGCCCCAGCATTTT.

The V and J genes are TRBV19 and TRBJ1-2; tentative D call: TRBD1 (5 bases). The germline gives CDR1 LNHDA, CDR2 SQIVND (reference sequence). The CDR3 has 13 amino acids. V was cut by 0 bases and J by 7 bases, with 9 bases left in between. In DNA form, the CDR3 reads TGTGCCAGTAGTATAGATTTCCAGGGTGGCTACACCTTC. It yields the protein CASSIDFQGGYTF.

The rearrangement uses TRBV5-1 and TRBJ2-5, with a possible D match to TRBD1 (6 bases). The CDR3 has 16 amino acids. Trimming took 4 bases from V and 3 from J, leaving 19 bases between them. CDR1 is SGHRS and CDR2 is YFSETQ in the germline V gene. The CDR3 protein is CASSPKKIQGKETQYF. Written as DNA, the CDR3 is TGCGCCAGCAGCCCTAAAAAAATACAGGGTAAAGAGACCCAGTACTTC.

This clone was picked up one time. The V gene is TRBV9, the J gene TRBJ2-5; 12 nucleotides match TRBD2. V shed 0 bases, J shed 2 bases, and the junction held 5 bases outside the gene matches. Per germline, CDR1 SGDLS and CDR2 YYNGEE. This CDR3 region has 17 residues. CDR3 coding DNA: TGTGCCAGCAGCGTAGGTTCTAGCGGGGGGGTACAAGAGACCCAGTACTTC. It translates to CASSVGSSGGVQETQYF.

The CDR3 spells CATPWAGTYNEQFF. CDR3 coding DNA: TGTGCCACCCCGTGGGCGGGGACCTACAATGAGCAGTTCTTC. J is TRBJ2-1 and V is TRBV7-9, with D maybe TRBD2 (6 bases). Germline V gene data show CDR1 as SEHNR and CDR2 as FQNEAQ (reference sequence). This CDR3 has 14 residues. Trimming left V 10 bases short and J 2 bases short, with 15 bases between.

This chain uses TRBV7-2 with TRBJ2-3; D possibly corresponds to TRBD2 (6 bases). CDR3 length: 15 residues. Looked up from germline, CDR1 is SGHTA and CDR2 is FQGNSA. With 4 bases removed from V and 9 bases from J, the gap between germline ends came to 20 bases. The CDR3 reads CASSSGLYREKTQYF. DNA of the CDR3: TGTGCCAGCAGCTCGGGACTTTACCGGGAAAAAACGCAGTATTTT.

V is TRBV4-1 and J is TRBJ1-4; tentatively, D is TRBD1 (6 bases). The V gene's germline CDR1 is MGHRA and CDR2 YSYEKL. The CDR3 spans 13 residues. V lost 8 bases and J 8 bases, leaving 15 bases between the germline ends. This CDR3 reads CASGTGIGEKLFF. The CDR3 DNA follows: TGCGCCAGCGGCACAGGGATCGGCGAAAAACTGTTTTTT.

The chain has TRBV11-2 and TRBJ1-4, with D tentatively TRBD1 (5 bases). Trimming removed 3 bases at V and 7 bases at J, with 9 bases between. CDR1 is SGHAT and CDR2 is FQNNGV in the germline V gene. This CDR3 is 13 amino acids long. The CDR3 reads CASSFGGVEKLFF. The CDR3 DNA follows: TGTGCCAGCAGCTTTGGGGGGGTTGAAAAACTGTTTTTT. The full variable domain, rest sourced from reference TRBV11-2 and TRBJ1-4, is EAGVAQSPRYKIIEKRQSVAFWCNPISGHATLYWYQQILGQGPKLLIQFQNNGVVDDSQLPKDRFSAERLKGVDSTLKIQPAKLEDSAVYLCASSFGGVEKLFFGSGTQLSVL.